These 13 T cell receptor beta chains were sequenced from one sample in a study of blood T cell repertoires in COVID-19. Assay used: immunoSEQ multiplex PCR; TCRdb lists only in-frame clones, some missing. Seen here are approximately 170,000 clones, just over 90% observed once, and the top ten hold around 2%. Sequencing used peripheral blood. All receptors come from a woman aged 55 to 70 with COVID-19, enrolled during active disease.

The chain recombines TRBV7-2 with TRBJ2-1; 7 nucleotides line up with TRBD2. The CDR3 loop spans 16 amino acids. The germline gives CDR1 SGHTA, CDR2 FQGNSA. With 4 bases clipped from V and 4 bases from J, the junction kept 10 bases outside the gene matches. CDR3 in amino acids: CASSWRAASGYNEQFF. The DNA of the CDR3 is TGTGCCAGCAGCTGGAGGGCAGCTAGCGGATACAATGAGCAGTTCTTC.

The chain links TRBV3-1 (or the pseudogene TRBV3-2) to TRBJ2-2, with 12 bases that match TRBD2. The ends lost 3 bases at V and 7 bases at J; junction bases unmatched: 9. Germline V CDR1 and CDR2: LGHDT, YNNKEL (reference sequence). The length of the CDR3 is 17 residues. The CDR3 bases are TGTGCCAGCAGCCACCCCAGACTAGCGGGGGCGAACGGGGAGCTGTTTTTT. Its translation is CASSHPRLAGANGELFF.

The DNA for the CDR3 is TGTGCCAGTAGTCCAAAGACAGGCCTCAATCAGCCCCAGCATTTT. Translating gives CASSPKTGLNQPQHF. V is TRBV19 and J is TRBJ1-5, with D possibly being TRBD1 (6 bases). From germline, CDR1 is LNHDA and CDR2 SQIVND (reference sequence). CDR3 length equals 15 residues. Trimming cost V 5 bases and J 3 bases, with 14 bases left between them.

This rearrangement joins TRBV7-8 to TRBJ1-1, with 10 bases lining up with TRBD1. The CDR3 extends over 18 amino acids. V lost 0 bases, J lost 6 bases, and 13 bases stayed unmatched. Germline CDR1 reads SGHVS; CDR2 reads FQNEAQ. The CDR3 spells CASSLALIPDRGRAEAFF. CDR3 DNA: TGTGCCAGCAGCTTAGCCTTAATCCCGGACAGGGGGAGGGCTGAAGCTTTCTTT.

CDR3 amino acids: CASSLISGGGTEAFF. In DNA form, the CDR3 reads TGTGCCAGCAGCCTTATAAGCGGGGGGGGCACTGAAGCTTTCTTT. The rearrangement joins TRBV9 to TRBJ1-1; weak D call: TRBD1 (5 bases). The germline CDR1 and CDR2 sequences are SGDLS and YYNGEE. V lost 4 bases and J 4 bases, leaving 17 bases between the germline ends. The CDR3 totals 15 residues.

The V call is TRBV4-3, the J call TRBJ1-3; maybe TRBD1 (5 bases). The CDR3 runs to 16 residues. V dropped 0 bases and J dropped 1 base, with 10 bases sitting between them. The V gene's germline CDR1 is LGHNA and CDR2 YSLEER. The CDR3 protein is CASSQDMGLSGNTIYF. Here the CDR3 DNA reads TGCGCCAGCAGCCAAGATATGGGGCTGTCTGGAAACACCATATATTTT.

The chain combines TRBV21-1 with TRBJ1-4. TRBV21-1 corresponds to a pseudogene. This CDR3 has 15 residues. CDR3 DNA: TGTGCCAGCAGCAAAGTCTCTGGGAGCGGCGAAAAACTGTTTTTT. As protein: CASSKVSGSGEKLFF.

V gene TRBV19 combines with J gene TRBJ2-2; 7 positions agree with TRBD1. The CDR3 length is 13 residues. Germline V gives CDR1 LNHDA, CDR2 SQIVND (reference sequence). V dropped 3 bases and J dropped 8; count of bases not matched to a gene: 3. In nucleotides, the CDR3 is TGTGCCAGTAGTATGACAGGGCATGGGGAGCTGTTTTTT. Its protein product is CASSMTGHGELFF. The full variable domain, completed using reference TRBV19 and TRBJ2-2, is DGGITQSPKYLFRKEGQNVTLSCEQNLNHDAMYWYRQDPGQGLRLIYYSQIVNDFQKGDIAEGYSVSREKKESFPLTVTSAQKNPTAFYLCASSMTGHGELFFGEGSRLTVL.

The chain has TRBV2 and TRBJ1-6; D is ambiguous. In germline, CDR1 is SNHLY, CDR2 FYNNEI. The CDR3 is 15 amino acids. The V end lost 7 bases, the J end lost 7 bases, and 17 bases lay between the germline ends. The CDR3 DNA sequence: TGTGCCAGCACAAGTTACGGAGTGGAGAATTCACCCCTCCACTTT. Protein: CASTSYGVENSPLHF. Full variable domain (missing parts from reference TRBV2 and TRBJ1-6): EPEVTQTPSHQVTQMGQEVILRCVPISNHLYFYWYRQILGQKVEFLVSFYNNEISEKSEIFDDQFSVERPDGSNFTLKIRSTKLEDSAMYFCASTSYGVENSPLHFGNGTRLTVT.

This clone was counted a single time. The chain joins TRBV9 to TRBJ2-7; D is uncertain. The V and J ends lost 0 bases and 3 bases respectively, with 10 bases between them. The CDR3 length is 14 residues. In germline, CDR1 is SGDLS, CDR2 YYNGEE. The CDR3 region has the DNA TGTGCCAGCAGCGTAGGCGGCAGTGGCTACGAGCAGTACTTC. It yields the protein CASSVGGSGYEQYF. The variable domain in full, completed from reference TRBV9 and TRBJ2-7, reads DSGVTQTPKHLITATGQRVTLRCSPRSGDLSVYWYQQSLDQGLQFLIQYYNGEERAKGNILERFSAQQFPDLHSELNLSSLELGDSALYFCASSVGGSGYEQYFGPGTRLTVT.

CDR3 coding DNA: TGTGCCAGCAGCTTAGAGGCAGGGAACTATGGCTACACCTTC. Amino acids: CASSLEAGNYGYTF. V is TRBV7-8 and J is TRBJ1-2, with D maybe TRBD1 (5 bases). The germline gives CDR1 SGHVS, CDR2 FQNEAQ. This CDR3 region has 14 residues. V lost 1 base, J lost 2 bases, and 8 bases lay in between.

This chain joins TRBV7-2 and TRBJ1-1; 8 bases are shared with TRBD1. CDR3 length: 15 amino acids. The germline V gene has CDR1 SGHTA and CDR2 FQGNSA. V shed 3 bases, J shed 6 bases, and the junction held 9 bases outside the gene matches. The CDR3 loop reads CASSFSDRAWAEAFF. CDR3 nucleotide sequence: TGTGCCAGCAGCTTCTCGGACAGGGCCTGGGCTGAAGCTTTCTTT.

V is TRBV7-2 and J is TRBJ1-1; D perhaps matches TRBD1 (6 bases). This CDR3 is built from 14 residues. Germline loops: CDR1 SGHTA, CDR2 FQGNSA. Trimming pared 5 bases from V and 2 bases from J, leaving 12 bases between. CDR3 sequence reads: CASSPGEGNTEAFF. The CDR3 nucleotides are TGTGCCAGCAGCCCAGGGGAGGGTAACACTGAAGCTTTCTTT.